Below are 12 T cell receptor beta chains sequenced from a single sample in a study of T cells in localized non-small cell lung cancer. Clones were sequenced by immunoSEQ multiplex PCR, and TCRdb holds only the in-frame ones, with some missing. The repertoire consists of some 82,000 clones, with around 82% occurring once and the leading ten covering 15% to 20%. Material: PBMCs, obtained before any cancer treatment. These receptors came from a man aged 40 to 70 with stage II squamous cell lung carcinoma.

With respect to this clone: At one boundary the junction diverges from the germline segment, which might be a read error. The rearrangement joins TRBV28 to TRBJ1-4; D call uncertain. This CDR3 region has 15 residues. Germline CDR1 and CDR2: MDHEN and SYDVKM. DNA for the CDR3: TGTGCCAGCAGTATATGGACGGAAACTAATGAAAAACTGTTTTTT. It translates to CASSIWTETNEKLFF.

The V and J genes are TRBV7-3 and TRBJ1-5, with D possibly TRBD1 on 6 matching bases. From germline, CDR1 is SGHTA and CDR2 FQGTGA. The V and J ends lost 2 bases and 1 base respectively, with 12 bases between them. CDR3 length: 16 amino acids. The CDR3 DNA reads as TGTGCCAGCAGCTTAGCGACAGGCCTGAGCAATCAGCCCCAGCATTTT. It encodes CASSLATGLSNQPQHF.

The chain carries TRBV6-5 and TRBJ1-2; a possible D gene is TRBD1 (5 bases). Trimming took 6 bases from V and 4 from J, leaving 12 bases between them. The CDR3 contains 13 residues. CDR1 and CDR2 (germline): MNHEY, SVGAGI. The CDR3 DNA follows: TGTGCCAGCAGCCCAGGGAGTGCCTATGGCTACACCTTC. Amino acids: CASSPGSAYGYTF.

The CDR3 coding sequence is TGTGCCAGCAGCTTTCAAGGGGGGTGGGAAGAGACCCAGTACTTC. Its protein is CASSFQGGWEETQYF. This rearrangement joins TRBV7-2 to TRBJ2-5; D is possibly TRBD1 or TRBD2 (6 bases each). The CDR3 runs 15 residues. Trimming took 3 bases from V and 3 from J, leaving 14 bases between them. Germline CDR1 reads SGHTA; CDR2 reads FQGNSA.

Here the CDR3 reads CASSAGRALLFNEQFF. The DNA of the CDR3 is TGTGCCAGCAGCGCTGGACGAGCTCTCTTATTCAATGAGCAGTTCTTC. The chain uses TRBV25-1 and TRBJ2-1; D remains unclear. This CDR3 contains 16 residues. Germline CDR1 reads MGHDK; CDR2 reads SYGVNS. V was cut by 6 bases and J by 6 bases, with 21 bases left in between. The whole variable domain, remainder taken from reference TRBV25-1 and TRBJ2-1, is EADIYQTPRYLVIGTGKKITLECSQTMGHDKMYWYQQDPGMELHLIHYSYGVNSTEKGDLSSESTVSRIRTEHFPLTLESARPSHTSQYLCASSAGRALLFNEQFFGPGTRLTVL.

This clone was seen just once. The V gene is TRBV21-1, the J gene TRBJ2-1; the D call in the table, TRBD2, was not verified against the DNA. TRBV21-1 is assigned pseudogene status. This CDR3 spans 15 amino acids. Written as DNA, the CDR3 is TGTGCCAGCAGCAAACCTGGACTTGCCTACAATGAGCAGTTCTTC. Translation: CASSKPGLAYNEQFF.

The chain is built from TRBV25-1 and TRBJ2-7; 8 nucleotides agree with TRBD1. The CDR3 runs to 14 residues. V was clipped by 5 bases and J by 5 bases; unmatched bases: 8. Germline V lookup: CDR1 MGHDK, CDR2 SYGVNS. As DNA, the CDR3 is TGTGCCAGCAGTTTGCGCAGGGGGCAGGACGAGCAGTACTTC. Translating gives CASSLRRGQDEQYF.

This clone was seen just once. This sequence joins TRBV20-1 and TRBJ2-3; D ambiguous. Trimming removed 5 bases at V and 5 bases at J, with 5 bases between. The CDR3 extends over 10 amino acids. CDR1 is DFQATT and CDR2 is SNEGSKA in the germline V gene (reference sequence). CDR3: CSADEDTQYF. Here the CDR3 DNA reads TGCAGTGCTGATGAAGATACGCAGTATTTT.

The rearrangement joins TRBV27 to TRBJ2-3, with 7 bases fitting TRBD2. CDR3 length: 15 amino acids. Germline lookup yields CDR1 MNHEY and CDR2 SMNVEV (reference sequence). V lost 6 bases, J lost 8 bases, and 14 bases stayed unmatched. The CDR3 DNA sequence: TGTGCCAGCAGCCTACTTGAGGCGGGAGTGGTTACGCAGTATTTT. It yields the protein CASSLLEAGVVTQYF.

The chain links TRBV9 to TRBJ2-5; D perhaps matches TRBD1 (5 bases). Between the trimmed V and J ends, which lost 0 bases and 5 bases, there was a span of 14 bases. The germline V gene has CDR1 SGDLS and CDR2 YYNGEE. CDR3 length equals 15 residues. The CDR3 region has the DNA TGTGCCAGCAGCGTAGCGGTAGGGGCCATGGAGACCCAGTACTTC. Protein sequence: CASSVAVGAMETQYF. The whole variable domain, filled in from reference TRBV9 and TRBJ2-5, reads DSGVTQTPKHLITATGQRVTLRCSPRSGDLSVYWYQQSLDQGLQFLIQYYNGEERAKGNILERFSAQQFPDLHSELNLSSLELGDSALYFCASSVAVGAMETQYFGPGTRLLVL.

This sequence joins TRBV28 and TRBJ2-1; D is possibly TRBD2 (6 bases). The CDR3 consists of 15 residues. CDR1 and CDR2 from the germline V gene are MDHEN and SYDVKM. The germline V and J ends were trimmed by 2 bases and 5 bases, with 13 bases remaining between them. The CDR3 bases are TGTGCCAGCAGTTTACCCTTAGGAGGGAACAATGAGCAGTTCTTC. The encoded protein is CASSLPLGGNNEQFF.

This chain connects TRBV7-9 to TRBJ2-2; tentative D call: TRBD2 (6 bases). V was cut by 8 bases and J by 1 base, with 8 bases left in between. Germline CDR1 is SEHNR and CDR2 is FQNEAQ (reference sequence). The CDR3 extends over 13 amino acids. CDR3 region: CASAAGNTGELFF. In DNA, the CDR3 is TGTGCCAGCGCAGCGGGGAACACCGGGGAGCTGTTTTTT.